A selection of T cell receptor beta chains follows, all from one sample in a study of T cells in Graves' hyperthyroidism and ophthalmopathy. TCRdb redid the calling of the multiplex PCR reads with MiXCR, one entry per CDR3 protein. This table has about 700,000 distinct CDR3 sequences, 40% to 55% appearing once. Sequenced: peripheral blood or thyroid tissue (not recorded which). These receptors all come from an adult man with Graves' disease, either hyperthyroidism or ophthalmopathy (not recorded which). Both conserved end residues are part of each CDR3. A D gene is named only where the DNA matches it firmly. Some rows mark clone size as missing; the rest say once, few, many or name a class of expanded clone.

v_gene	j_gene	abundance	d_gene	CDR3nt	CDR3aa
TRBV10-3	TRBJ2-5	-	-	TGTGCCATCAGCAAGCAAGGGGTCGTCGGGGAGACCCAGTACTTC	CAISKQGVVGETQYF
TRBV12-3/TRBV12-4	TRBJ1-2	-	-	TGTGCCAGCAGTTTGAGAGACATCCTCACTAACTATGGCTACACCTTC	CASSLRDILTNYGYTF
TRBV7-9	TRBJ1-2	-	-	TGTGCCAGCAGCTCATCAGGCCGGGAGCATTTTAACTATGGCTACACCTTC	CASSSSGREHFNYGYTF
TRBV7-2	TRBJ2-5	-	TRBD1	TGTGCCAGCAGCTTAGACAGGGGGCCCAGGGAGACCCAGTACTTC	CASSLDRGPRETQYF
TRBV7-9	TRBJ2-7	-	-	TGTGCCAGCAGTTCCGGGGCCAGCGAGCAGTACTTC	CASSSGASEQYF
TRBV29-1	TRBJ1-5	few	TRBD1	TGCAGCGCCCGGGACAGTTCGTCTGCGCCCCAGCATTTT	CSARDSSSAPQHF
TRBV19	TRBJ1-6	-	TRBD1	TGTGCCAGTAGTATCAGATCTCGGACAGGGTCCAATTCACCCCTCCACTTT	CASSIRSRTGSNSPLHF
TRBV25-1	TRBJ1-4	-	TRBD1	TGTGCCAGCAGTGAATTCGGACAGGGGCAGGAAAAACTGTTTTTT	CASSEFGQGQEKLFF
TRBV7-9	TRBJ1-1	few	TRBD1	TGTGCCAGCAGCCTGGGACAGAGGTCGAACACTGAAGCTTTCTTT	CASSLGQRSNTEAFF
TRBV2	TRBJ1-6	-	TRBD1	TGTGTCAGCAACCAGGACAGGGACTATAATTCACCCCTCCACTTT	CVSNQDRDYNSPLHF
TRBV19	TRBJ1-1	-	-	TGTGCCAGTACCGACCAGACTACTGAAGCTTTCTTT	CASTDQTTEAFF
TRBV12-3/TRBV12-4	TRBJ2-7	many	TRBD1	TGTGCCAGCAGCGCCCGCGGGGACAGGGGACGCGCGGAGCAGTACTTC	CASSARGDRGRAEQYF
TRBV10-3	TRBJ1-2	-	TRBD1	TGTGCCATCAGTATCGGACAGGGTGATGGTGGCTACACCTTC	CAISIGQGDGGYTF
TRBV11-2	TRBJ2-7	-	TRBD1	TGTGCCAGCAGCCGTACAGGGGCGGCCTTCCACGAGCAGTACTTC	CASSRTGAAFHEQYF
TRBV4-1	TRBJ1-4	many	TRBD1	TGCGCCAGCAGCCGACAGGGCTTGAATGAAAAACTGTTTTTT	CASSRQGLNEKLFF
TRBV5-6	TRBJ2-6	-	-	TGTGCCAGCAGCTTGCAGGCTGCTGGGGCCAACGTCCTGACTTTC	CASSLQAAGANVLTF
TRBV9	TRBJ1-6	-	-	TGTGCCAGCAGCGTGGCCGGCAGCAATTCACCCCTCCACTTT	CASSVAGSNSPLHF
TRBV25-1	TRBJ2-7	-	TRBD2	TGTGCCAGCAGTGAAAAGGCGGGAGTCGCTCACGAGCAGTACTTC	CASSEKAGVAHEQYF
TRBV7-9	TRBJ1-4	few	TRBD1	TGTGCCAGCAGCCGGACAGGGCTCGCTAATGAAAAACTGTTTTTT	CASSRTGLANEKLFF
TRBV20-1	TRBJ2-5	-	-	TGCAGTGCTAGAGATCCGGTGGAAGAGACCCAGTACTTC	CSARDPVEETQYF
TRBV5-5	TRBJ1-6	few	TRBD1	TGTGCCAGCAGCTTTCGGGCAGGGGGCGGAAATTCACCCCTCCACTTT	CASSFRAGGGNSPLHF
TRBV24-1	TRBJ2-1	-	TRBD2	TGTGCCACCAGTGATCCACTAGCGACATCCTACAATGAGCAGTTCTTC	CATSDPLATSYNEQFF
TRBV5-1	TRBJ2-5	-	TRBD1	TGCGCCAGCAGCTTTGTTGACAGGGCTAGGGAGACCCAGTACTTC	CASSFVDRARETQYF
TRBV15	TRBJ1-4	-	-	TGTGCCACCAGCAGAGGTGGGGGGGCCTCTAATGAAAAACTGTTTTTT	CATSRGGGASNEKLFF
TRBV20-1	TRBJ2-7	-	TRBD1	TGCAGTGCTAGATCAGGGGGAGCCCCCTACGAGCAGTACTTC	CSARSGGAPYEQYF
TRBV5-1	TRBJ1-4	many	-	TGCGCCAGCAACGACGGTCTTGGAAAACTGTTTTTT	CASNDGLGKLFF
TRBV7-3	TRBJ2-7	few	-	TGTGCCAGCAGCTTAGAGGGGCGGGGACCCTACGAGCAGTACTTC	CASSLEGRGPYEQYF
TRBV7-9	TRBJ2-3	-	-	TGTGCCAGCAGCTTAGCGTACACAGATACGCAGTATTTT	CASSLAYTDTQYF
TRBV7-9	TRBJ1-2	-	TRBD1	TGTGCCAGCACACTAACCGTCGACAGGGTTAATGACTATGGCTACACCTTC	CASTLTVDRVNDYGYTF
TRBV10-3	TRBJ2-5	few	-	TGTGCCAGCAGTGAAACGGGTAACCAAGAGACCCAGTACTTC	CASSETGNQETQYF
TRBV29-1	TRBJ1-1	many	TRBD1	TGCAGCGTTGAAAGCGGGGGCGCAGGGGGCACTGAAGCTTTCTTT	CSVESGGAGGTEAFF
TRBV7-9	TRBJ2-7	-	-	TGTGCCAGCAGCCACTCGAGAGGTGGGGTCTCCTACGAGCAGTACTTC	CASSHSRGGVSYEQYF
TRBV20-1	TRBJ1-5	few	TRBD1	TGCAGTGCTCGGACAGGGGGGAATAGCAATCAGCCCCAGCATTTT	CSARTGGNSNQPQHF
TRBV20-1	TRBJ1-4	many	-	TGCAGTGCTAGAGCAACTAATGAAAAACTGTTTTTT	CSARATNEKLFF
TRBV14	TRBJ2-7	-	TRBD1	TGTGCCAGCAGCTGGACAGGGATAGACGAGCAGTACTTC	CASSWTGIDEQYF
TRBV14	TRBJ1-2	few	-	TGTGCCAGCAGCTACAGGGATTACTCGGGAGGCTACACCTTC	CASSYRDYSGGYTF
TRBV5-4	TRBJ1-1	many	-	TGTGCCAGCAGCCGAGCCGACGGTGAAGCTTTCTTT	CASSRADGEAFF
TRBV7-9	TRBJ1-6	once	TRBD1	TGTGCCAGCAGCCCGAAGGGACAGTCCCGGAATTCACCCCTCCACTTT	CASSPKGQSRNSPLHF
TRBV7-9	TRBJ2-7	-	-	TGTGCCAGCAGCTTCCGGGACAGACTAGCCTACGAGCAGTACTTC	CASSFRDRLAYEQYF
TRBV2	TRBJ1-1	-	-	TGTGCCAACCGGGGAAATACTGAAGCTTTCTTT	CANRGNTEAFF
TRBV10-3	TRBJ1-2	once	TRBD1	TGTGCCACGACAACGGGACAGGGGGCGTTCTTTCGCGACTACACCTTC	CATTTGQGAFFRDYTF
TRBV2	TRBJ1-5	many	-	TGTGCCAGCAGCCAGGACAGATCGCCCCAGCATTTT	CASSQDRSPQHF
TRBV5-1	TRBJ1-6	many	-	TGCGCCAGCAGCTCATCACAGGGACGGAATTCACCCCTCCACTTT	CASSSSQGRNSPLHF
TRBV7-9	TRBJ1-2	many	TRBD1	TGTGCCAGCAGCCCCGGACAGGGGGGTAACTATGGCTACACCTTC	CASSPGQGGNYGYTF
TRBV7-9	TRBJ2-7	-	-	TGTGCCAGCTCACCCCAACAGGGTTTCTACGAGCAGTACTTC	CASSPQQGFYEQYF
TRBV7-6	TRBJ1-1	few	TRBD1	TGTGCCAGCAGCGTATCCCGACAGGGGGGTGGCACTGAAGCTTTCTTT	CASSVSRQGGGTEAFF
TRBV20-1	TRBJ2-7	few	TRBD2	TGCAGTGCTAGAGATACCCAGCGGGGAACCGGGTACGAGCAGTACTTC	CSARDTQRGTGYEQYF
TRBV7-2	TRBJ1-5	many	TRBD1	TGTGCCAGCAGCCAAGATGGAGGGGGCAGCAATCAGCCCCAGCATTTT	CASSQDGGGSNQPQHF
TRBV2	TRBJ1-2	many	-	TGTGCCAGCAGTGAAGACAGGGCTTATGGCTACACCTTC	CASSEDRAYGYTF
TRBV2	TRBJ2-2	-	TRBD1	TGTGCCAGCGTACAGGGGTCCCCCGGGGAGCTGTTTTTT	CASVQGSPGELFF
TRBV7-8	TRBJ1-2	-	-	TGTGCCAGCAGCCAAGATCTACGGTTCGGGAATGGCTACACCTTC	CASSQDLRFGNGYTF
TRBV15	TRBJ2-7	-	-	TGTGCCACCAGCAGCCCAGGGGACACGACCTACGAGCAGTACTTC	CATSSPGDTTYEQYF
TRBV7-2	TRBJ1-4	many	-	TGTGCCAGCAGCTTATACCAGTTGAATGAAAAACTGTTTTTT	CASSLYQLNEKLFF
TRBV12-3/TRBV12-4	TRBJ1-5	few	-	TGTGCCAGCAGTTTAGGGGTCCTTGGCAATCAGCCCCAGCATTTT	CASSLGVLGNQPQHF
TRBV4-1	TRBJ2-7	many	-	TGCGCCAGCAGCCAAGGGGGCCTAGGGAGTCGACGCGAGCAGTACTTC	CASSQGGLGSRREQYF
TRBV7-2	TRBJ2-7	few	TRBD2	TGTGCCTGGAGCGGGGCGACCTACGAGCAGTACTTC	CAWSGATYEQYF
TRBV7-8	TRBJ1-2	-	-	TGTGCCAGCAGCTTAGATACAGGGTTCGACTATGGCTACACCTTC	CASSLDTGFDYGYTF
TRBV29-1	TRBJ2-5	-	-	TGCAGCGTGAGGAGGGTGCAAGAGACCCAGTACTTC	CSVRRVQETQYF
TRBV7-2	TRBJ1-1	-	-	TGTGCCAGCAGCTATCCGGGACACCTAGGCAACACTGAAGCTTTCTTT	CASSYPGHLGNTEAFF
TRBV19	TRBJ1-5	few	-	TGTGCCAGTAGTATCTTGGGCAATCAGCCCCAGCATTTT	CASSILGNQPQHF